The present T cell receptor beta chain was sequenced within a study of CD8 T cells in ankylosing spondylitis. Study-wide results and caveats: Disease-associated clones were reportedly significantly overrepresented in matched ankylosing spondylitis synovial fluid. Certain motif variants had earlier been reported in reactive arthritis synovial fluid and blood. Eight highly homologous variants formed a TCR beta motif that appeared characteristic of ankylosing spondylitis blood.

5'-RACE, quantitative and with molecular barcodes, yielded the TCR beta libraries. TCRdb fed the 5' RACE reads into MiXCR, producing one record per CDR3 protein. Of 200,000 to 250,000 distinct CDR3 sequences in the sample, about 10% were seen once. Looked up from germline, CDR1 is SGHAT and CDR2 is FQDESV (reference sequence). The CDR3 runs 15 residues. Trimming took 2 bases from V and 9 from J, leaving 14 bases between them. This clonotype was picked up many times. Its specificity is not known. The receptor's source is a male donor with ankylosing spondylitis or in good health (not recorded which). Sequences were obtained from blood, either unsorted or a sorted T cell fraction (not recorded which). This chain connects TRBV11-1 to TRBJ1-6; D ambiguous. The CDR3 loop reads CASSLIPGNRSPLHF. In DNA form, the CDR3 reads TGTGCCAGCAGCTTAATTCCGGGGAATCGTTCACCCCTCCACTTT.